This T cell receptor (beta chain) came from a study of shared clonotypes between healthy human individuals. Whole-study results and caveats: Naive subsets generally exceeded memory subsets in estimated richness.

This clone has a handful of counts. Antigen specificity is unknown. V was cut by 6 bases and J by 6 bases, with 21 bases left in between. The germline V gene encodes CDR1 MNHEY and CDR2 SMNVEV (reference sequence). The CDR3 is 15 residues long. Assay: immunoSEQ multiplex PCR; the TCRdb copy retains only in-frame clones and omits some. The profile shows 330,000 or so clones, more than 60% of them singletons. The V gene is TRBV27, the J gene TRBJ2-7, with D tentatively TRBD1 (7 bases). This TCR was sampled from a man aged 25 to 40 in good health. Sample: memory CD4+ T cells sorted from blood. The subset was: CD45RA-negative fraction. In nucleotides, the CDR3 is TGTGCCAGCAGCGCCCAGCAGGGGGGTCGTCGCGAGCAGTACTTC. It translates to CASSAQQGGRREQYF.